The sequence of this T cell receptor beta chain was determined in a study of T cell responses to AZD1222 COVID-19 vaccine. Notes on this clone: Its antigen is undetermined.

V shed 6 bases and J shed 6 bases, with 20 bases lying between them. Per the germline V gene, CDR1 is LNHDA and CDR2 is SQIVND (reference sequence). The CDR3 runs to 15 residues. TCRdb's copy holds only in-frame clones and misses some; the assay was immunoSEQ multiplex PCR. The table shows 150,000 to 180,000 clones, with about nine tenths occurring only once. Findings and caveats of the study: Recipients of AZD1222 seropositive at baseline numbered only 5 to 7. White British people made up most donors, females outnumbered males, and clonal diversity was possibly underestimated. Spike regions recognized by vaccine-associated CD4 TCRs spanned the protein, led by 160-218 and 743-854. Repertoires were obtained only post-peak T cell response.

V usage is TRBV19 and J usage is TRBJ1-2; possible D gene TRBD1, 5 bases. The material was peripheral blood, obtained after recovery from COVID-19. This TCR came from an adult who had recovered from COVID-19. The chain's CDR3 is CASRRYPGREHGYTF. The CDR3 DNA follows: TGTGCCAGTAGACGATACCCCGGCAGGGAACATGGCTACACCTTC.